These T cell receptor beta chains were read from a single sample in a study of blood T cell repertoires in COVID-19. Repertoires were generated with immunoSEQ multiplex PCR, while TCRdb's copy carries only in-frame clones and drops some. The profile covers around 260,000 clones, with just over 90% appearing a single time and around 2.2% taken by the ten largest. The sample taken for sequencing was peripheral blood. These receptor sequences come from a woman in her 30s with COVID-19, enrolled during active disease. The CDR3 runs from the conserved cysteine through the conserved F or W. The order of the fields is V gene, J gene, clone size, D gene, CDR3 protein, CDR3 DNA. A D gene is named only where the DNA matches it firmly. Not all rows give a size; the values are once, few, many and, for expanded clones, a class.

>TRBV3-1/TRBV3-2|TRBJ1-2|few|NA
CASSPTGGANGYTF
TGTGCCAGCAGCCCCACGGGGGGGGCGAATGGCTACACCTTC
>TRBV27|TRBJ2-5|NA|NA
CASSATTSRETQYF
TGTGCCAGCAGTGCAACGACTAGTCGGGAGACCCAGTACTTC
>TRBV7-9|TRBJ1-1|NA|NA
CASSPYRDGWTEAFF
TGTGCCAGCAGCCCCTACAGGGACGGATGGACTGAAGCTTTCTTT
>TRBV12-3/TRBV12-4|TRBJ1-3|NA|NA
CASSYDTGNTIYF
TGTGCCAGCAGCTACGACACTGGAAACACCATATATTTT
>TRBV5-1|TRBJ2-2|NA|TRBD2
CASSLAGLAGDTGELFF
TGCGCCAGCAGCTTGGCGGGACTAGCGGGAGACACCGGGGAGCTGTTTTTT
>TRBV28|TRBJ2-7|NA|NA
CASSSGVHEQYF
TGTGCCAGCAGTTCGGGTGTTCACGAGCAGTACTTC
>TRBV9|TRBJ2-2|NA|TRBD1
CASSAGQGWNGELFF
TGTGCCAGCAGCGCCGGACAGGGATGGAACGGGGAGCTGTTTTTT
>TRBV3-1/TRBV3-2|TRBJ1-3|NA|NA
CASSQTLSSGNTIYF
TGTGCCAGCAGCCAAACCCTAAGCTCTGGAAACACCATATATTTT
>TRBV19|TRBJ1-6|once|TRBD1
CASSDRGYSPLHF
TGTGCCAGTAGCGACAGGGGCTACTCACCCCTCCACTTT
>TRBV19|TRBJ2-7|once|TRBD1
CASSKGDSSYEQYF
TGTGCCAGTAGTAAGGGGGACAGCTCCTACGAGCAGTACTTC
>TRBV14|TRBJ2-2|NA|TRBD2
CASSPGLAGVLGTGELFF
TGTGCCAGCAGCCCGGGACTAGCGGGAGTACTGGGCACCGGGGAGCTGTTTTTT
>TRBV28|TRBJ1-5|NA|NA
CASSRDRHPLNQPQHF
TGTGCCAGCAGCCGAGACAGGCACCCCCTCAATCAGCCCCAGCATTTT
>TRBV3-1/TRBV3-2|TRBJ1-2|NA|TRBD1
CASSPGQIYGYTF
TGTGCCAGCAGCCCGGGACAGATATATGGCTACACCTTC
>TRBV11-2|TRBJ2-7|NA|NA
CASSPSRGHEQYF
TGTGCCAGCAGCCCTAGTAGGGGCCACGAGCAGTACTTC
>TRBV7-6|TRBJ2-1|NA|NA
CASSLVNSLNEQFF
TGTGCCAGCAGCTTAGTTAACAGCTTAAATGAGCAGTTCTTC
>TRBV19|TRBJ1-2|NA|NA
CASSIDLAGIRSYGYTF
TGTGCCAGTAGTATAGATTTGGCGGGGATTAGGAGCTATGGCTACACCTTC
>TRBV25-1|TRBJ2-7|NA|TRBD2
CASSDVGLAGDEQYF
TGTGCCAGCAGTGACGTGGGACTAGCGGGAGACGAGCAGTACTTC
>TRBV3-1/TRBV3-2|TRBJ1-5|NA|TRBD1
CASSRGTASNQPQHF
TGTGCCAGCAGCCGTGGGACAGCTAGCAATCAGCCCCAGCATTTT
>TRBV27|TRBJ1-1|NA|TRBD1
CASRSGLTGVTSEAFF
TGTGCCAGCAGAAGTGGGCTAACAGGGGTTACCTCCGAAGCTTTCTTT
>TRBV15|TRBJ2-1|NA|TRBD2
CATSRGKAGDLDEQFF
TGTGCCACCAGCAGAGGCAAGGCGGGAGACCTCGATGAGCAGTTCTTC
>TRBV7-9|TRBJ1-4|NA|NA
CASSYPTGGTNEKLFF
TGTGCCAGCAGTTACCCGACGGGGGGAACTAATGAAAAACTGTTTTTT
>TRBV5-1|TRBJ1-2|NA|NA
CASSLEGESYGYTF
TGCGCCAGCAGCTTGGAGGGAGAAAGCTATGGCTACACCTTC
>TRBV3-1/TRBV3-2|TRBJ1-3|few|NA
CASSQVGGQGYGNTIYF
TGTGCCAGCAGCCAAGTCGGAGGCCAGGGGTACGGAAACACCATATATTTT
>TRBV28|TRBJ2-2|NA|TRBD1
CASRTGFPGELFF
TGTGCCAGCAGGACAGGGTTCCCCGGGGAGCTGTTTTTT
>TRBV19|TRBJ2-1|NA|NA
CASSITGVYNEQFF
TGTGCCAGTAGTATTACGGGAGTCTACAATGAGCAGTTCTTC
>TRBV5-4|TRBJ1-6|NA|NA
CASSLSTGGNSPLHF
TGTGCCAGCAGCTTGAGCACGGGGGGCAATTCACCCCTCCACTTT
>TRBV27|TRBJ2-4|NA|NA
CASSYSAGAKNIQYF
TGTGCCAGCAGTTACTCGGCAGGGGCCAAAAACATTCAGTACTTC
>TRBV3-1/TRBV3-2|TRBJ2-7|NA|TRBD1
CASSSSRGTYEQYF
TGTGCCAGCAGCTCGAGCAGGGGGACCTACGAGCAGTACTTC
>TRBV12-5|TRBJ1-2|NA|NA
CASGLRQGDGYTF
TGTGCTAGTGGTTTGCGGCAGGGTGATGGCTACACCTTC
>TRBV28|TRBJ2-1|NA|TRBD2
CASTPGLGSYNEQFF
TGTGCCAGCACTCCGGGACTAGGGTCCTACAATGAGCAGTTCTTC
>TRBV11-3|TRBJ2-6|once|NA
CASSLGAGRTGANVLTF
TGTGCCAGCAGCTTAGGGGCAGGGAGGACTGGGGCCAACGTCCTGACTTTC
>TRBV6-5|TRBJ2-3|few|NA
CASKVASTDTQYF
TGTGCCAGCAAGGTAGCGAGCACAGATACGCAGTATTTT
>TRBV12-3/TRBV12-4|TRBJ2-4|NA|NA
CASSRTGRDIQYF
TGTGCCAGCAGTCGGACAGGGAGGGACATTCAGTACTTC
>TRBV4-1|TRBJ2-3|NA|NA
CASSQDPPADTQYF
TGCGCCAGCAGCCAAGATCCCCCCGCGGATACGCAGTATTTT
>TRBV6-5|TRBJ2-5|NA|TRBD1
CASSYGGQVGETQYF
TGTGCCAGCAGTTACGGTGGACAGGTGGGAGAGACCCAGTACTTC
>TRBV7-8|TRBJ2-1|NA|TRBD2
CASSLLAGGPSYNEQFF
TGTGCCAGCAGCTTACTAGCGGGAGGTCCCTCCTACAATGAGCAGTTCTTC
>TRBV30|TRBJ1-1|NA|TRBD1
CAWKGASGTEAFF
TGTGCCTGGAAGGGGGCTTCGGGAACTGAAGCTTTCTTT
>TRBV19|TRBJ1-2|once|TRBD1
CASRAQGARYGYTF
TGTGCCAGTAGAGCACAGGGGGCGCGATATGGCTACACCTTC
>TRBV6-1|TRBJ2-7|NA|NA
CASSESRSGTYEQYF
TGTGCCAGCAGTGAAAGTCGATCAGGGACCTACGAGCAGTACTTC
>TRBV5-4|TRBJ2-7|once|TRBD2
CASSLDGLAGDFPGEQYF
TGTGCCAGCAGCTTGGATGGGTTAGCGGGAGATTTCCCGGGCGAGCAGTACTTC
>TRBV4-2|TRBJ2-1|NA|TRBD2
CASSQSLAGGNNEQFF
TGTGCCAGCAGCCAGTCACTAGCGGGAGGAAACAATGAGCAGTTCTTC
>TRBV5-1|TRBJ1-6|NA|TRBD1
CASSLDRGNSPLHF
TGCGCCAGCAGCTTGGACAGGGGTAATTCACCCCTCCACTTT
>TRBV19|TRBJ1-4|NA|NA
CASSIAGATNEKLFF
TGTGCCAGTAGTATAGCAGGGGCAACTAATGAAAAACTGTTTTTT
>TRBV2|TRBJ1-1|NA|TRBD1
CASSLQGVRNTEAFF
TGTGCCAGCAGTTTACAGGGGGTGCGGAACACTGAAGCTTTCTTT
>TRBV18|TRBJ1-2|NA|NA
CASSPARGRYGYTF
TGTGCCAGCTCACCCGCCAGGGGTAGATATGGCTACACCTTC
>TRBV5-1|TRBJ1-1|NA|TRBD1
CASSLIQGASTEAFF
TGCGCCAGCAGCTTAATACAGGGGGCCAGCACTGAAGCTTTCTTT
>TRBV6-1|TRBJ1-5|NA|NA
CASSEALGQPQHF
TGTGCCAGCAGTGAAGCGCTAGGTCAGCCCCAGCATTTT
>TRBV29-1|TRBJ1-2|NA|TRBD1
CSVEDRDRGTYGYTF
TGCAGCGTTGAAGATCGGGACAGGGGGACTTATGGCTACACCTTC
>TRBV10-2|TRBJ2-7|NA|TRBD2
CASSGRRGEFYEQYF
TGCGCCAGCAGTGGGAGGCGGGGGGAATTCTACGAGCAGTACTTC
>TRBV28|TRBJ2-3|NA|NA
CASTPVRGELNTQYF
TGTGCCAGCACTCCGGTCAGGGGAGAATTGAATACGCAGTATTTT
>TRBV19|TRBJ2-7|NA|TRBD2
CASSLGLGYEQYF
TGTGCCAGTAGTCTTGGACTAGGCTACGAGCAGTACTTC
>TRBV18|TRBJ1-1|NA|TRBD1
CASSPGQAEAFF
TGTGCCAGCTCACCAGGACAGGCTGAAGCTTTCTTT
>TRBV11-2|TRBJ2-1|NA|TRBD2
CASSFFSIAGGSLGEQFF
TGTGCCAGCAGCTTTTTCTCGATAGCGGGAGGATCCTTGGGCGAGCAGTTCTTC
>TRBV13|TRBJ2-7|NA|NA
CASRIQGTTYEQYF
TGTGCCAGCAGAATACAGGGTACTACCTACGAGCAGTACTTC
>TRBV3-1/TRBV3-2|TRBJ2-7|NA|TRBD2
CASSRKREIAYEQYF
TGTGCCAGCAGCCGAAAGCGGGAGATAGCATACGAGCAGTACTTC
>TRBV2|TRBJ2-1|NA|TRBD1
CASSHTTGSSYNEQFF
TGTGCCAGCAGCCATACGACAGGGAGCTCCTACAATGAGCAGTTCTTC
>TRBV5-1|TRBJ2-6|once|NA
CASSLAYLDTANVLTF
TGCGCCAGCAGCTTGGCCTACTTGGACACTGCCAACGTCCTGACTTTC
>TRBV28|TRBJ1-5|NA|NA
CASSGTGDGNQPQHF
TGTGCCAGCAGTGGAACAGGCGACGGCAATCAGCCCCAGCATTTT
>TRBV18|TRBJ1-1|few|TRBD1
CASSPTPRGRWAEAFF
TGTGCCAGCTCACCAACACCCAGGGGGCGGTGGGCTGAAGCTTTCTTT
>TRBV3-1/TRBV3-2|TRBJ1-1|NA|NA
CASSQNGGGEAFF
TGTGCCAGCAGCCAAAATGGGGGCGGTGAAGCTTTCTTT